This T cell receptor beta chain was found in a study of shared clonotypes between healthy human individuals. Spread over ten immunoSEQ deep assay plates, unsorted PBMC DNA underwent sequencing. As originally analysed: Filtering differed, since immunoSEQ gave only junction sequences and no quality scores. Method: immunoSEQ multiplex PCR; TCRdb's copy keeps in-frame clones and lacks some. V and J calls plus clone size are reproduced from that table; the DNA served to infer D and trimming. The data show fewer than 500,000 clones, 60% to 80% seen once. V shed 5 bases and J 4 bases; nucleotides not matched to a gene: 5. Germline V gene sequence: CDR1 MNHEY, CDR2 SMNVEV (reference sequence). The CDR3 covers 14 residues.

This chain connects TRBV27 to TRBJ1-5; 7 bases match TRBD1. Source material: PBMCs. The sequence was obtained from a woman between 35 and 50 years old in good health. Some clones in this sample may be carry-over from other donors' samples. This chain's CDR3 is CASSAGTANQPQHF. The CDR3 nucleotides read TGTGCCAGCAGTGCCGGGACAGCGAATCAGCCCCAGCATTTT.